Below, one T cell receptor (beta chain) is given with its context. Antigen: not known. Approximately 200 ng DNA, tens of thousands of T cell genomes, went into each sorted-subset replicate PCR. Assay: immunoSEQ multiplex PCR; the TCRdb copy retains only in-frame clones and omits some. Here the sample spans nearly 600,000 clones, 95% being singletons. The sample originates from a study of shared clonotypes between healthy human individuals. Study overall: Three plates were used per donor for CD4 naive, three for CD4 memory, two for CD8 naive and one for CD8 memory.

This CDR3 region has 16 residues. V lost 0 bases and J lost 6; bases outside the gene matches: 9. Germline assignment: CDR1 LNHNV and CDR2 YYDKDF (reference sequence). Study-wide points: Rarefaction showed that sequencing of sorted subsets was incomplete (despite large depth).

Naive CD8 cells lacked CD45RO and underwent positive selection for CCR7, leaving out terminally differentiated effector memory CD45RA+ cells. The study enrolled healthy HIV-negative adults without recent acute infections or vaccinations as donors. The clonotype was recovered from a woman younger than 45 in good health. The sample was naive CD8+ T cells sorted from blood. V gene TRBV15 combines with J gene TRBJ1-1; 8 bases map to TRBD1. The CDR3 DNA sequence: TGTGCCACCAGCAGAGATAGGGCAGGGGGCATGGCTGAAGCTTTCTTT. This sequence encodes CATSRDRAGGMAEAFF.